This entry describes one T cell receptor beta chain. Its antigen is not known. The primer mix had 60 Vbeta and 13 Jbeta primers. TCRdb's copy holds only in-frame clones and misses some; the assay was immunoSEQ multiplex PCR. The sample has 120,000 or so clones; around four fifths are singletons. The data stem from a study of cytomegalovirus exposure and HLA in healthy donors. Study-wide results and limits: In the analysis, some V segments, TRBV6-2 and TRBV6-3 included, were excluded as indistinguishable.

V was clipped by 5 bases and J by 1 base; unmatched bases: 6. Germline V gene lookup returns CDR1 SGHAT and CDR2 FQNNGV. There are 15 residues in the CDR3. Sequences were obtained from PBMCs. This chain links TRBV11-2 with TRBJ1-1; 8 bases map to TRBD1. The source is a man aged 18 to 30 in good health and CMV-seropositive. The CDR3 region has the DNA TGTGCCAGCAGCCCCGTAACAGGGGGGAACACTGAAGCTTTCTTT. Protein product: CASSPVTGGNTEAFF.